This passage covers 21 T cell receptor beta chains from one sample sequenced in a study of T cells in Graves' hyperthyroidism and ophthalmopathy. Template material for amplifying TCR beta CDR3 regions consisted of RNA transcripts. The HTBI primer set served for first-round RT-PCR of the TCR CDR3. TCRdb re-analysed the multiplex PCR reads in MiXCR, keeping a single row per CDR3 protein. The table includes a few hundred thousand distinct CDR3 sequences, less than 20% detected once. What was sequenced was blood. These receptors all stem from a man younger than 35 with Graves' ophthalmopathy.

Remarks on this clonotype: Just one base apart from a much larger clone, this may be a read error. V usage is TRBV15 and J usage is TRBJ2-7; a possible D gene is TRBD2 (6 bases). The CDR3 loop spans 14 amino acids. V was cut by 4 bases and J by 4 bases, with 14 bases left in between. Germline V gene data show CDR1 as LNHNV and CDR2 as YYDKDF (reference sequence). The CDR3 here is CATSTGGPVYEQYF. CDR3 DNA: TGTGCCACCAGCACCGGGGGACCCGTATACGAGCAGTACTTC. Based on the CDR3 plus reference TRBV15 and TRBJ2-7, the full variable domain is DAMVIQNPRYQVTQFGKPVTLSCSQTLNHNVMYWYQQKSSQAPKLLFHYYDKDFNNEADTPDNFQSRRPNTSFCFLDIRSPGLGDTAMYLCATSTGGPVYEQYFGPGTRLTVT.

The chain couples TRBV20-1 to TRBJ2-5, with D possibly TRBD2 on 6 matching bases. Trimming shortened V by 5 bases and J by 1 base, and 17 bases separated the two germline ends. The CDR3 totals 15 residues. CDR1 and CDR2 (germline): DFQATT, SNEGSKA (reference sequence). The CDR3, as DNA: TGCAGTGCTCCCCCCCAAGTAGCGGCCCAAGAGACCCAGTACTTC. This encodes CSAPPQVAAQETQYF.

In its sample, this clonotype was seen many times. This CDR3 reads CASSVDTPAGDGYTF. CDR3 DNA sequence: TGTGCCAGCAGCGTAGACACGCCCGCCGGGGATGGCTACACCTTC. The genes are TRBV9 and TRBJ1-2; D call uncertain. V was pared by 0 bases and J by 6 bases, with 15 bases between. Germline V gene sequence: CDR1 SGDLS, CDR2 YYNGEE. The CDR3 runs 15 residues.

The V gene is TRBV12-3 or TRBV12-4, the J gene TRBJ1-5, with D possibly TRBD1 on 5 matching bases. The CDR3 contains 15 residues. V gave up 3 bases and J gave up 6 bases, with 15 bases separating them. CDR3 sequence: CASSLVSSGGQPQHF. CDR3 DNA: TGTGCCAGCAGTTTGGTCAGCTCGGGGGGTCAGCCCCAGCATTTT.

This clonotype was seen repeatedly, ten times or more. This sequence joins TRBV4-1 and TRBJ1-5, with D perhaps TRBD1 (6 bases). V was cut by 0 bases and J by 1 base, with 16 bases left in between. This CDR3 has 18 amino acids. Germline-derived CDR1 and CDR2 are MGHRA and YSYEKL. The CDR3 nucleotides are TGCGCCAGCAGCCAAGAGGCGCACCTACAGGGAAGCAATCAGCCCCAGCATTTT. Protein product: CASSQEAHLQGSNQPQHF.

The rearrangement joins TRBV12-3 or TRBV12-4 to TRBJ2-2; 7 nucleotides line up with TRBD2. The CDR3 runs to 16 residues. J gave up 5 bases and V 7 bases, and 13 bases lay outside the gene matches. The CDR3 DNA follows: TGTGCCAGCACCCCCCGCGCGGGAGTTGTGACCGGGGAGCTGTTTTTT. It is translated as CASTPRAGVVTGELFF.

This chain connects TRBV6-1 to TRBJ2-3; no clear D gene. The V gene lost 5 bases and the J gene lost 4 bases, with 16 bases spanning the gap. The germline V gene has CDR1 MNHNS and CDR2 SASEGT. This CDR3 contains 15 residues. The CDR3 nucleotides read TGTGCCAGCAGTCTCGGGCTGCACGAGTCAGATACGCAGTATTTT. It translates to CASSLGLHESDTQYF.

The J gene is TRBJ1-2, the V gene TRBV6-1; 10 bases line up with TRBD1. This CDR3 is built from 13 residues. V lost 5 bases, J lost 7 bases, and 4 bases stayed unmatched. CDR1 MNHNS and CDR2 SASEGT come from the germline V gene. In nucleotides, the CDR3 is TGTGCCAGCAGTACCCGGGACAGGGGTGGCTACACCTTC. Translation: CASSTRDRGGYTF.

Here the CDR3 DNA reads TGTGCCAGCAGCGTTCCGGGACACAACCTTACCTCCAGCTCCTACGAGCAGTACTTC. Its protein product is CASSVPGHNLTSSSYEQYF. The rearrangement joins TRBV2 to TRBJ2-7, with D tentatively TRBD1 (6 bases). CDR1 and CDR2 (germline): SNHLY, FYNNEI. V dropped 6 bases and J dropped 0 bases, with 27 bases sitting between them. This CDR3 has 19 amino acids.

This clonotype was seen at least ten times. J is TRBJ2-1 and V is TRBV7-3; TRBD2 agrees at 7 bases. With V trimmed by 2 bases and J by 7 bases, 8 bases remained unmatched. The germline gives CDR1 SGHTA, CDR2 FQGTGA. The length of the CDR3 is 15 residues. The CDR3 DNA sequence: TGTGCCAGCAGCTTAGGGTGGGGGGGGATGAATGAGCAGTTCTTC. Translating it yields CASSLGWGGMNEQFF.

Only a few counts were recorded for this clonotype. CDR3 residues: CASSLPRDPSGNTIYF. The CDR3 DNA reads as TGTGCCAGCAGCTTACCCCGGGATCCCTCTGGAAACACCATATATTTT. The J gene is TRBJ1-3, the V gene TRBV7-9; D not certain. The CDR3 consists of 16 residues. Germline lookup yields CDR1 SEHNR and CDR2 FQNEAQ (reference sequence). Trimming took 2 bases from V and 0 from J, leaving 11 bases between them. Full variable domain (missing parts from reference TRBV7-9 and TRBJ1-3): DTGVSQNPRHKITKRGQNVTFRCDPISEHNRLYWYRQTLGQGPEFLTYFQNEAQLEKSRLLSDRFSAERPKGSFSTLEIQRTEQGDSAMYLCASSLPRDPSGNTIYFGEGSWLTVV.

This clonotype was detected ten times or more. J is TRBJ2-1 and V is TRBV2; D uncertain. Germline V gives CDR1 SNHLY, CDR2 FYNNEI. The CDR3 has 15 amino acids. V gave up 6 bases and J gave up 4 bases, with 16 bases separating them. The CDR3 bases are TGTGCCAGCAGCTATGCGGCGGCCCAATACAATGAGCAGTTCTTC. Translating gives CASSYAAAQYNEQFF.

The sample holds many counts of this clonotype. The chain has TRBV10-3 and TRBJ1-6; no clear D. The ends were cut back, 7 bases at V and 5 bases at J, with 12 bases in the middle. The germline V gene has CDR1 ENHRY and CDR2 SYGVKD. The length of the CDR3 is 14 residues. Here the CDR3 reads CAINAGSDNSPLHF. The CDR3 DNA reads TGTGCCATCAATGCTGGGAGCGATAATTCACCCCTCCACTTT.

This clonotype has at least ten counts. V and J are TRBV10-2 and TRBJ1-1; a possible D gene is TRBD1 (6 bases). The V gene's germline CDR1 is WSHSY and CDR2 SAAADI. There are 15 residues in the CDR3. V lost 0 bases and J lost 1, with 9 bases in between. CDR3 region: CASSESDRPNTEAFF. CDR3 nucleotides: TGCGCCAGCAGTGAGTCTGACAGGCCGAACACTGAAGCTTTCTTT.

This clonotype occurred a few times. The chain couples TRBV2 to TRBJ2-7, with 10 bases matching TRBD2. This CDR3 contains 17 residues. Germline V gene lookup returns CDR1 SNHLY and CDR2 FYNNEI. Trimming at V came to 4 bases and at J to 2 bases, leaving 11 bases not matched to a gene. The CDR3 DNA sequence: TGTGCCAGCAGTGGGGCGGTAGCGGGGGGAAACCCCTACGAGCAGTACTTC. It is translated as CASSGAVAGGNPYEQYF.

This clonotype has ten or more counts. The CDR3 DNA is TGTGCCAGCCGACCCTCCTACAGGCTCGTGTACGAGCAGTACTTC. Amino acids: CASRPSYRLVYEQYF. The chain couples TRBV7-8 to TRBJ2-7; a possible D gene is TRBD1 (5 bases). With 8 bases removed from V and 4 bases from J, the gap between germline ends came to 21 bases. The V gene's germline CDR1 is SGHVS and CDR2 FQNEAQ. This CDR3 contains 15 residues.

This clonotype was recorded many times. The chain carries TRBV6-5 and TRBJ1-2; D not resolved. This CDR3 region has 16 residues. V lost 0 bases and J lost 5, with 16 bases in between. Germline V gene data show CDR1 as MNHEY and CDR2 as SVGAGI. For the CDR3, the DNA is TGTGCCAGCAGTTACTCCTCGAGGAGTGAACCGTATGGCTACACCTTC. Encoded protein: CASSYSSRSEPYGYTF.

Remarks on this clonotype: With a much larger clone just one base away, this may be a read error. The rearrangement uses TRBV27 and TRBJ2-7; D is unresolved. Germline V gene data show CDR1 as MNHEY and CDR2 as SMNVEV (reference sequence). The CDR3 is 11 residues long. Trimming shortened V by 6 bases and J by 7 bases, and 10 bases separated the two germline ends. The CDR3 DNA reads as TGTGCCAGCAGAGCCGGGTATGAGCAGTACTTC. Protein product: CASRAGYEQYF.

A note on this clonotype: Possible read error: a much larger clone is one base away. The chain recombines TRBV7-2 with TRBJ2-7; 7 bases map to TRBD2. Germline V gives CDR1 SGHTA, CDR2 FQGNSA. The V and J ends lost 4 bases and 2 bases, in that order; junction bases with no gene match: 8. The CDR3 contains 15 residues. CDR3 bases: TGTGCCAGCAGCTACCAGCGGGGAGAGACCTACGAGCAGTACTTC. Translated, it gives CASSYQRGETYEQYF.

This clonotype was found many times. The chain uses TRBV20-1 and TRBJ2-5; tentatively, D is TRBD2 (7 bases). The CDR3 sequence is 14 residues long. Trimming pared 5 bases from V and 5 bases from J, leaving 18 bases between. Germline CDR1 and CDR2: DFQATT and SNEGSKA (reference sequence). CDR3 bases: TGCAGTGCTGCGAGGGGGTGGGGGGGTGAGACCCAGTACTTC. Translated: CSAARGWGGETQYF.

V and J are TRBV12-3 or TRBV12-4 and TRBJ2-7; 7 nucleotides match TRBD1. This CDR3 comprises 16 residues. Germline trimming cut 5 bases from V and 0 bases from J; bases unmatched to any gene: 10. The CDR3, as DNA: TGTGCCAGCAGTCGCCCCGGGACAGCCGGCTCCTACGAGCAGTACTTC. Protein sequence: CASSRPGTAGSYEQYF.